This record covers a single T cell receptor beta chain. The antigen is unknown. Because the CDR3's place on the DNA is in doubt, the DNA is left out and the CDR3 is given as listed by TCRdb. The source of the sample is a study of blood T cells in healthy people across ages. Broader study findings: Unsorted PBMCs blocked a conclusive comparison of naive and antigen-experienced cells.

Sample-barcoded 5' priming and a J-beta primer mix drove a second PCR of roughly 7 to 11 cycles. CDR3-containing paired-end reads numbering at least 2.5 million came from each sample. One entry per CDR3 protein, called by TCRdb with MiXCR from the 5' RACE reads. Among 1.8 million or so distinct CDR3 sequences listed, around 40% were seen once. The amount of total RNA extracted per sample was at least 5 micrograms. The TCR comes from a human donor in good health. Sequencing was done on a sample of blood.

This CDR3 is CSVDTPYGCTF. The chain combines TRBV20-1 with TRBJ1-2. Germline CDR1 and CDR2: DFQATT and SNEGSKA (reference sequence). Ends included, the CDR3 has 11 residues.